Sequencing of this TCR beta chain was carried out in a study of relationships among human T cell subsets (dated by TCRdb to about 2010). Describing the broader study: The study sequenced eight distinct T cell populations from blood: pan T, CD8 cytotoxic, regulatory, Th1, Th2, naive plus transitional, activated and memory cells. General study outcomes and caveats: The seven subsets showed no statistically significant differences in V, D and J usage, CDR3 length, or N-nucleotide additions. The substantial sharing of CDR3s among Th1, Th2 and regulatory T cells was interpreted as suggesting that cell fate choices are stochastic. A CD4+CD8+ double-positive population could not be ruled out by the bead-based sorting. Over 50% of CD8+ cytotoxic sequences were found to belong to clones with over 100 reads, whereas few such clones were observed in the regulatory and Th2 subsets.

V loses 0 bases of germline sequence and J loses 3 bases, and the interval between the two ends is 11 bases. CDR3 length: 15 amino acids, cysteine to phenylalanine. The retained sequence is limited to the CDR3, 45 bases, with the frame set at the first base. Looking up the germline V gene yields CDR1 LGHNA and CDR2 YNFKEQ. Libraries were constructed by multiplex PCR. The run used a 454 GS FLX. TCR alpha and beta CDR3 regions were amplified from mRNA by semiquantitative ARM-PCR. In ARM-PCR, tagged nested gene-specific primers were applied first, and communal superprimers then carried out the exponential amplification. Exonuclease was used to remove the nested primers before the first-round PCR products went through the second amplification round. Sequencing of the amplicons was performed on the 454 platform, which allows millions of DNA fragments to be sequenced rapidly without cloning bias. An effective read was defined as a read mappable to both V and J germline segments. Under the source paper's analysis protocol: IRmap was used to assign reads to germline V, D and J segments, relying on pyromap, a Smith-Waterman modification adapted to 454 sequencing errors. D-beta assignments were filtered with cutoffs set at the 99th percentile of alignment scores obtained from simulated random sequences. The CDR3 was taken to be the amino acids lying between the conserved V-segment Y[YFLI]C motif and the J-segment [FW]GXGT motif. A compound Poisson process model, previously applied to large-scale EST data, was used to estimate repertoire diversity. A procedure for detecting cross-contamination was applied so that sample contamination could be argued against as the origin of shared CDR3s. TCRdb reanalyzed the raw reads on its own, using fastp at Q25 for trimming and MiXCR for clone calling, and kept in-frame beta chains. Identical CDR3 protein sequences are pooled into one entry, listed with their most common genes and DNA. The V and J calls here are based on TCRdb, not the publication. The sample table holds under 15,000 distinct CDR3 sequences, of which about 60% were seen once. The ten largest account for 2.1% of the sample.

This clonotype occurred a few times. The antigen this receptor binds is unknown. No base quality values were provided; no much bigger clone lies one nucleotide off. Starting from positively selected CD4+ cells, anti-CD25 beads were used to select CD4+CD25+ regulatory T cells. Miltenyi superparamagnetic beads coated with subset-specific monoclonal antibodies were used for isolation of the T cell subsets. All T cell populations were isolated from peripheral blood. Ficoll separation was used to obtain mononuclear cells from whole blood, after which anti-CD14 microbeads were used to deplete monocytes. Isolated cell populations were immediately resuspended in RNAprotect reagent.

The chain links TRBV4-2 with TRBJ1-1; the D region possibly corresponds to TRBD1 (5 bases align). The source is a man aged 35-49 years in good health. The sample taken for sequencing was Tregs sorted from blood. The CDR3 protein sequence reads: CASSQDGGTDTEAFF. The nucleotides read TGTGCCAGCAGCCAAGATGGAGGGACGGACACTGAAGCTTTCTTT.